These 20 T cell receptor beta chains were sequenced from one sample in a study of shared clonotypes between healthy human individuals. CD45RO-negative, CCR7-positively selected cells formed the naive CD8 fraction, excluding terminally differentiated effector memory CD45RA+ cells. Some clones are missing from TCRdb's copy, which holds only in-frame ones; the method was immunoSEQ multiplex PCR. The sample consists of some 2.1 million clones, 85% to 95% of them appearing once. The sample comprised naive CD8+ T cells sorted from blood. The receptors originated from a man between 18 and 29 years old in good health.

The V gene is TRBV28, the J gene TRBJ1-5, with 7 bases matching TRBD1. The junction had 11 bases not matched to a gene; V was cut back by 3 bases and J by 6 bases. From germline, CDR1 is MDHEN and CDR2 SYDVKM. This CDR3 spans 16 amino acids. CDR3 sequence: CASSFGHGTVFQPQHF. The CDR3 DNA sequence: TGTGCCAGCAGTTTCGGCCATGGGACAGTTTTTCAGCCCCAGCATTTT.

Remarks on this clone: Distinct nucleotide sequences in the sample also encode this CDR3. The chain combines TRBV28 with TRBJ1-1; D is unclear. This CDR3 has 13 residues. The V gene's germline CDR1 is MDHEN and CDR2 SYDVKM. V lost 3 bases, J lost 1 base, and 6 bases lay in between. The CDR3 nucleotides are TGTGCCAGCAGTTTGGCGGAGAACACTGAAGCTTTCTTT. Its protein is CASSLAENTEAFF. The complete variable domain, with remaining parts taken from reference TRBV28 and TRBJ1-1, reads DVKVTQSSRYLVKRTGEKVFLECVQDMDHENMFWYRQDPGLGLRLIYFSYDVKMKEKGDIPEGYSVSREKKERFSLILESASTNQTSMYLCASSLAENTEAFFGQGTRLTVV.

The chain employs TRBV5-4 and TRBJ2-7, with D possibly TRBD1 on 6 matching bases. From germline, CDR1 is SGHNT and CDR2 YYREEE (reference sequence). V lost 2 bases, J lost 6 bases, and 9 bases lay in between. The CDR3 covers 12 residues. CDR3 sequence (DNA): TGTGCCAGCAGCTTTTTAGGGGGCGAGCAGTACTTC. It yields the protein CASSFLGGEQYF.

The chain is built from TRBV14 and TRBJ2-1, with D unresolved. CDR3 length equals 13 residues. Germline V gives CDR1 SGHDN, CDR2 FVKESK. V lost 1 base and J lost 9, with 10 bases in between. CDR3 nucleotides: TGTGCCAGCAGCCAAGGGTTCATGGGTGAGCAGTTCTTC. Translation gives CASSQGFMGEQFF.

This chain connects TRBV5-4 to TRBJ1-2; TRBD1 aligns across 7 bases. CDR3 size: 14 residues. The germline CDR1 and CDR2 sequences are SGHNT and YYREEE (reference sequence). With 6 bases clipped from V and 0 bases from J, the junction kept 5 bases outside the gene matches. The CDR3 nucleotides read TGTGCCAGCAACATTGACAGGGCTAACTATGGCTACACCTTC. Translation: CASNIDRANYGYTF.

This chain links TRBV27 with TRBJ1-1, with D possibly matching TRBD1 (6 bases). Trimming stripped 3 bases from V and 6 bases from J, with 11 bases between. This CDR3 comprises 13 residues. Germline V gene data show CDR1 as MNHEY and CDR2 as SMNVEV (reference sequence). CDR3 nucleotides: TGTGCCAGCAGTTTTATGGGGGGCCCTGAAGCTTTCTTT. Translating it yields CASSFMGGPEAFF.

This clone has just one count. The chain combines TRBV5-1 with TRBJ2-3; 10 bases are shared with TRBD2. V shed 6 bases, J shed 5 bases, and the junction held 6 bases outside the gene matches. This CDR3 has 14 residues. The germline V gene encodes CDR1 SGHRS and CDR2 YFSETQ. DNA for the CDR3: TGCGCCAGCACACCAGCGGGAGGGGAAGATACGCAGTATTTT. The encoded protein is CASTPAGGEDTQYF.

The chain joins TRBV27 to TRBJ2-7, with 7 bases matching TRBD1. This CDR3 contains 17 residues. The J segment lost 2 bases and the V segment lost 4 bases, leaving 14 bases of the junction unmatched. Germline assignment: CDR1 MNHEY and CDR2 SMNVEV (reference sequence). Written as DNA, the CDR3 is TGTGCCAGCAGTTATTCCCAGGGGGACACCATTCCCTACGAGCAGTACTTC. This gives the protein CASSYSQGDTIPYEQYF.

Remarks on this clone: This CDR3 is also generated by other DNA sequences in the sample. The V call is TRBV7-9, the J call TRBJ2-5, with 7 bases lining up with TRBD2. The J segment lost 5 bases and the V segment lost 2 bases, leaving 5 bases of the junction unmatched. The CDR3 spans 14 residues. Germline V gene sequence: CDR1 SEHNR, CDR2 FQNEAQ (reference sequence). The CDR3: CASSLSLGGETQYF. The CDR3, as DNA: TGTGCCAGCAGCTTAAGCCTGGGGGGGGAGACCCAGTACTTC.

This chain links TRBV15 with TRBJ2-7; TRBD1 aligns across 12 bases. V was clipped by 4 bases and J by 4 bases; unmatched bases: 11. The CDR3 runs to 17 residues. Germline V lookup: CDR1 LNHNV, CDR2 YYDKDF (reference sequence). This CDR3 is CATSIPEGTGGIYEQYF. The CDR3 bases are TGTGCCACCAGCATTCCTGAGGGGACAGGGGGCATTTACGAGCAGTACTTC.

This chain links TRBV13 with TRBJ2-5; no clear D gene. V shed 0 bases and J shed 5 bases, with 7 bases lying between them. This CDR3 spans 13 amino acids. Germline lookup yields CDR1 PRHDT and CDR2 FYEKMQ (reference sequence). CDR3 in amino acids: CASSLGLSETQYF. The CDR3 DNA reads TGTGCCAGCAGCTTAGGCCTATCCGAGACCCAGTACTTC.

The rearrangement uses TRBV6-5 and TRBJ2-1; D is perhaps TRBD1 or TRBD2 (5 bases each). Per germline, CDR1 MNHEY and CDR2 SVGAGI. CDR3 length: 16 amino acids. V shed 0 bases and J shed 3 bases, with 12 bases lying between them. The CDR3 is CASSYSIGDLYNEQFF. In nucleotides, the CDR3 is TGTGCCAGCAGTTACTCGATAGGGGACCTCTACAATGAGCAGTTCTTC.

This clone has a single count. The sample contains more than one DNA sequence encoding this CDR3. The V call is TRBV5-4, the J call TRBJ1-1; D is undetermined. Trimming removed 0 bases from V and 5 bases from J, with 5 bases in between. This CDR3 has 12 amino acids. Germline-derived CDR1 and CDR2 are SGHNT and YYREEE (reference sequence). The CDR3 protein is CASSLDGTEAFF. The CDR3 DNA is TGTGCCAGCAGCTTGGATGGGACTGAAGCTTTCTTT.

The chain links TRBV10-1 to TRBJ2-1, with TRBD2 matching over 7 bases. The germline gives CDR1 WNHNN, CDR2 SYGVQD (reference sequence). The V gene end was trimmed by 3 bases and the J gene end by 5 bases; junction bases not matched to a gene: 4. The CDR3 has 14 amino acids. The CDR3 reads CASSEAAGDNEQFF. The CDR3 nucleotides are TGCGCCAGCAGTGAAGCCGCGGGAGACAATGAGCAGTTCTTC.

The chain uses TRBV5-6 and TRBJ2-1, with 16 bases aligning to TRBD2. V shed 4 bases, J shed 2 bases, and the junction held 6 bases outside the gene matches. Germline V lookup: CDR1 SGHDT, CDR2 YYEEEE. The CDR3 runs to 18 residues. The CDR3 nucleotides are TGTGCCAGCAGCATTGGGACTAGCGGGAGGGTAACCTACAATGAGCAGTTCTTC. Amino acid sequence: CASSIGTSGRVTYNEQFF. The full variable domain, its missing parts supplied by reference TRBV5-6 and TRBJ2-1, is DAGVTQSPTHLIKTRGQQVTLRCSPKSGHDTVSWYQQALGQGPQFIFQYYEEEERQRGNFPDRFSGHQFPNYSSELNVNALLLGDSALYLCASSIGTSGRVTYNEQFFGPGTRLTVL.

About this clone itself: An end of the junction differs from the germline gene, which may be a read error. The chain has TRBV7-7 and TRBJ2-5; 10 bases line up with TRBD2. The CDR3 consists of 17 residues. Germline V lookup: CDR1 SSHAT, CDR2 FNYEAQ (reference sequence). This chain's CDR3 is CASSLDFSSGSEETQYF. In DNA form, the CDR3 reads TGTGCTAGCAGCTTAGACTTTTCTAGCGGGAGTGAAGAGACCCAGTACTTC.

As for this clone: The sample has other DNA sequences that encode this CDR3 too. The chain links TRBV27 to TRBJ2-7, with TRBD1 matching 7 bases. The CDR3 consists of 14 residues. Germline trimming cut 0 bases from V and 4 bases from J; bases unmatched to any gene: 3. Germline V gives CDR1 MNHEY, CDR2 SMNVEV (reference sequence). The CDR3 bases are TGTGCCAGCAGTTTATCGTCAGGGGGTTACGAGCAGTACTTC. This sequence encodes CASSLSSGGYEQYF.

The chain has TRBV11-2 and TRBJ2-1; D is uncertain. V was trimmed by 5 bases and J by 0 bases, leaving 8 bases between them. The CDR3 runs 14 residues. Germline CDR1 reads SGHAT; CDR2 reads FQNNGV. This CDR3 is CASSVPSSYNEQFF. The CDR3 coding sequence is TGTGCCAGCAGCGTCCCTAGCTCCTACAATGAGCAGTTCTTC.

V and J are TRBV12-5 and TRBJ2-1; 8 bases fit TRBD2. CDR1 LGHNT and CDR2 FRNRAP come from the germline V gene. The CDR3 sequence is 15 residues long. V shed 6 bases and J 5 bases; nucleotides not matched to a gene: 9. The CDR3 bases are TGTGCTAGTGGGACTCGGGAGGGACTTCACAATGAGCAGTTCTTC. Residues: CASGTREGLHNEQFF.

In the case of this clone: Other DNA sequences in the sample encode the same CDR3. The gene calls are TRBV9 and TRBJ2-7; TRBD1 or TRBD2 may be the D gene (5 bases each). This CDR3 comprises 14 residues. Germline CDR1 and CDR2: SGDLS and YYNGEE. V lost 0 bases and J 2 bases, leaving 9 bases between the germline ends. The CDR3: CASSVAGGTYEQYF. The DNA for the CDR3 is TGTGCCAGCAGCGTAGCTGGGGGAACCTACGAGCAGTACTTC. Looking up the rest from reference TRBV9 and TRBJ2-7 gives the full variable domain: DSGVTQTPKHLITATGQRVTLRCSPRSGDLSVYWYQQSLDQGLQFLIQYYNGEERAKGNILERFSAQQFPDLHSELNLSSLELGDSALYFCASSVAGGTYEQYFGPGTRLTVT.